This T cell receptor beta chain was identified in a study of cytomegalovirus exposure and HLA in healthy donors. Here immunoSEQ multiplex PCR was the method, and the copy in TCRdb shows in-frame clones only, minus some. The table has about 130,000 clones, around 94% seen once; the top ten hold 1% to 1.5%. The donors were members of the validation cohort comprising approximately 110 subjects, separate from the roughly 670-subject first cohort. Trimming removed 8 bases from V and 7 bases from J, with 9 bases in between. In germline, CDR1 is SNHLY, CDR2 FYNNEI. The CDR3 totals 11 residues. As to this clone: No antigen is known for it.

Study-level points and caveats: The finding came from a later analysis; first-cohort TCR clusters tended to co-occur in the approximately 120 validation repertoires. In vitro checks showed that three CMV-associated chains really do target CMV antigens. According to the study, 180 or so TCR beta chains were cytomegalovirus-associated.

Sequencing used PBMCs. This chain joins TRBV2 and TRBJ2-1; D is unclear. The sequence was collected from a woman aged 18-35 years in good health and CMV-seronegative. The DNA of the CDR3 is TGTGCCAGCCAGGCGTTTAATGAGCAGTTCTTC. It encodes CASQAFNEQFF.